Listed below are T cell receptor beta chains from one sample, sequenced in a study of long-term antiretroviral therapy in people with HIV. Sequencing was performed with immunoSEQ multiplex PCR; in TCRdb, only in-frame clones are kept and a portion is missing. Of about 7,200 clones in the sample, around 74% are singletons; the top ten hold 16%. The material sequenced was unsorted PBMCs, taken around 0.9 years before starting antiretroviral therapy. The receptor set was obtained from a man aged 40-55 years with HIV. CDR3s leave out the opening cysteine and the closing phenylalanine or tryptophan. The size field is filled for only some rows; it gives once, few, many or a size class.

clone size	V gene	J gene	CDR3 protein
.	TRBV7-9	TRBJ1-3	ASNLSGSGNTIY
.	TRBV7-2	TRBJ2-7	ASSLTSGVYEQY
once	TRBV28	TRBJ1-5	ASKGVSNQPQH
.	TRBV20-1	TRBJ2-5	SAPQETQY
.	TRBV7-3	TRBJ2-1	ASSHGNEQF
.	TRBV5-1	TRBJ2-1	ASSWTSGGDEQF
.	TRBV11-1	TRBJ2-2	ASSLKGAAAGELF
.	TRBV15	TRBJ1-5	ATSRGQGMSQH
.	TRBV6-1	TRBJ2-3	ASSSSGGDTQY
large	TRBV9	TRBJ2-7	ASSPGGREQY
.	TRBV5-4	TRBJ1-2	ASSLEMGWAGGYGYT
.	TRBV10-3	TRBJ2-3	AISSQGGSTDTQY
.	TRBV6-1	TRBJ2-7	ASSGNRDREEQY
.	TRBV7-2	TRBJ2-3	ASSLRGRNTQY
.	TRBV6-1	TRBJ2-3	ASSEGARLSTDTQY
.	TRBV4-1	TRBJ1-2	ASSQELGTGYGYT
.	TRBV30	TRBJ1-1	AWMVWGRNTEAF
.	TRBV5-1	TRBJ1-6	ASSLVGALNSPLH
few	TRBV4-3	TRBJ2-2	ASSQEWRNTGELF
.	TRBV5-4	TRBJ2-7	ASSLFTSEQY
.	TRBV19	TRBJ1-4	ASSRDSSNEKLF
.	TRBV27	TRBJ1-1	ASSSGDTEAF
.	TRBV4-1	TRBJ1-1	ASSQAGTASEAF
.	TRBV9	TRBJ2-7	ASSVAPGGEEEQY
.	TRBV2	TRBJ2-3	ASSVGRGPDTQY
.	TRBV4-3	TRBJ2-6	ASSQVGAGANVLT
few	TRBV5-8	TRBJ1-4	ASSLGTGKEKLF
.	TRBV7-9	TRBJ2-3	ASSTRQGARRTDTQY
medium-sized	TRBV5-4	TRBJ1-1	ASVGSMDTEAF